The 27 T cell receptor beta chains in this list originate from one sample, sequenced in a study of regulatory T cells in long-lasting Graves disease (dated by TCRdb to about 2021). The time point label, read with the paper, signifies: newly diagnosed GD, antithyroid drugs for less than 3 months. For both TCR sequencing and RNA sequencing, RNA was extracted from PBMCs in TRIzol. The library was made by multiplex PCR. The instrument was an Illumina HiSeq 4000. CDR3 regions were amplified by Arm-PCR with iRepertoire HTBI primers to construct TCR beta libraries. TCRdb cleaned the public reads at Q25 with fastp, built clones with MiXCR and kept in-frame beta chains. Merged by CDR3 protein, the rows form single entries marked with the most common genes and DNA. The sample yields approximately 540,000 distinct CDR3 sequences; 12% were counted once. More than 8% of the sample lies in the top ten. These data were also filed under a second study, of T cells in Graves' hyperthyroidism and ophthalmopathy.

Here the sequenced sample was peripheral blood mononuclear cells (PBMCs), taken at new diagnosis, from a patient treated with antithyroid drugs. The receptors stem from a woman between 25 and 40 years old with Graves disease. Donor details come from another sample of the same person, matched by shared clones.

This clonotype was seen repeatedly, ten times or more. This chain connects TRBV9 to TRBJ1-2, with D perhaps TRBD1 (5 bases). The ends were cut back, 4 bases at V and 8 bases at J, with 18 bases in the middle. The CDR3 sequence is 14 residues long. The germline V gene encodes CDR1 SGDLS and CDR2 YYNGEE. In nucleotides, the CDR3 is TGTGCCAGCAGCCAGCTCGGGGCACGAGGAGGCTACACCTTC. Protein: CASSQLGARGGYTF.

Ten or more counts support this clonotype. CDR3 protein: CASRFDGTGKLAGATRELFF. CDR3 bases: TGTGCCAGCAGATTTGACGGGACAGGGAAACTAGCGGGAGCTACCAGGGAGCTGTTTTTT. This chain connects TRBV6-1 to TRBJ2-2; TRBD2 matches 11 bases. From germline, CDR1 is MNHNS and CDR2 SASEGT. The CDR3 contains 20 residues. With V trimmed by 6 bases and J by 9 bases, 24 bases remained unmatched.

This clonotype was recorded at least ten times. This chain connects TRBV25-1 to TRBJ2-7; D is possibly TRBD1 (6 bases). The length of the CDR3 is 11 residues. Germline lookup yields CDR1 MGHDK and CDR2 SYGVNS. Trimming cost V 8 bases and J 6 bases, with 11 bases left between them. The CDR3 here is CASGTGPEQYF. CDR3 bases: TGTGCCAGCGGAACAGGGCCCGAGCAGTACTTC.

This clonotype occurred many times. The rearrangement joins TRBV7-2 to TRBJ2-7, with a weak D call TRBD1 (6 bases). Germline V lookup: CDR1 SGHTA, CDR2 FQGNSA. This CDR3 comprises 14 residues. Trimming shortened V by 2 bases and J by 2 bases, and 10 bases separated the two germline ends. In nucleotides, the CDR3 is TGTGCCAGCAGCTTAACAGGGTTCCCCTACGAGCAGTACTTC. Protein: CASSLTGFPYEQYF.

This clonotype was counted at least ten times. CDR3 protein: CASRERQGHSGNTIYF. The DNA for the CDR3 is TGTGCCAGCCGCGAAAGACAGGGGCACTCTGGAAACACCATATATTTT. The rearrangement links TRBV7-9 to TRBJ1-3; 8 bases align to TRBD1. Germline V gene lookup returns CDR1 SEHNR and CDR2 FQNEAQ (reference sequence). The J segment lost 0 bases and the V segment lost 8 bases, leaving 9 bases of the junction unmatched. This CDR3 is built from 16 residues.

This clonotype has ten or more counts. The genes are TRBV7-9 and TRBJ2-5; 8 positions agree with TRBD2. The CDR3 extends over 13 amino acids. With 5 bases clipped from V and 5 bases from J, the junction kept 4 bases outside the gene matches. The germline V gene encodes CDR1 SEHNR and CDR2 FQNEAQ (reference sequence). This chain's CDR3 is CASSRGRIETQYF. Here the CDR3 DNA reads TGTGCCAGCAGCCGCGGGAGGATCGAGACCCAGTACTTC.

The DNA of the CDR3 is TGTGCCTGGAGCCGAGACAGGGGGCGAATTTCCAATGAGCAGTTCTTC. Its translation: CAWSRDRGRISNEQFF. The chain recombines TRBV30 with TRBJ2-1; 10 bases fit TRBD1. The CDR3 has 16 residues. With V trimmed by 3 bases and J by 6 bases, 11 bases remained unmatched. Germline CDR1 is GTSNPN and CDR2 is SVGIG (reference sequence).

This clonotype was picked up many times. One end of the junction varies from germline; a read error may be responsible. The gene calls are TRBV6-5 and TRBJ1-2, with 7 bases identical to TRBD1. The CDR3 totals 12 residues. Germline CDR1 and CDR2: MNHEY and SVGAGI. CDR3 sequence (DNA): TGTGCCAGCAGTTACCCTGCGACAGGGCAAGACTTC. The encoded protein is CASSYPATGQDF.

This clonotype was observed a handful of times. The chain couples TRBV18 to TRBJ2-7; D perhaps matches TRBD1 (7 bases). The CDR3 sequence is 16 residues long. Germline CDR1 and CDR2: KGHSH and LQKENI. Trimming left V 6 bases short and J 7 bases short, with 25 bases between. The CDR3: CASSNIPTGEAGEQYF. CDR3 sequence (DNA): TGTGCCAGCTCCAATATCCCCACAGGGGAGGCAGGGGAGCAGTACTTC. Full variable domain (missing parts from reference TRBV18 and TRBJ2-7): NAGVMQNPRHLVRRRGQEARLRCSPMKGHSHVYWYRQLPEEGLKFMVYLQKENIIDESGMPKERFSAEFPKEGPSILRIQQVVRGDSAAYFCASSNIPTGEAGEQYFGPGTRLTVT.

This clonotype was picked up many times. The chain carries TRBV9 and TRBJ2-3; D gene ambiguous. Germline V gene lookup returns CDR1 SGDLS and CDR2 YYNGEE. This CDR3 region has 12 residues. Trimming left V 3 bases short and J 7 bases short, with 9 bases between. This CDR3 reads CASSALGNTQYF. In DNA, the CDR3 is TGTGCCAGCAGCGCCCTGGGGAATACGCAGTATTTT.

This clonotype was counted many times. The chain is built from TRBV25-1 and TRBJ1-1; D perhaps matches TRBD1 (6 bases). V lost 10 bases to trimming and J lost 4 bases, with 10 bases between them. CDR3 size: 11 residues. The germline gives CDR1 MGHDK, CDR2 SYGVNS. The CDR3 is CAIQGPTEAFF. As DNA, the CDR3 is TGTGCCATACAGGGACCCACTGAAGCTTTCTTT.

There are many counts of this clonotype. The chain is built from TRBV20-1 and TRBJ2-7, with 7 bases aligning to TRBD2. The CDR3 sequence is 13 residues long. V lost 3 bases and J lost 5; bases outside the gene matches: 7. Germline CDR1 DFQATT, CDR2 SNEGSKA (reference sequence). The DNA for the CDR3 is TGCAGTGCTAGTGCTAGCGGTTTTAACGAGCAGTACTTC. Translating it yields CSASASGFNEQYF.

This clonotype was recorded a few times. The chain has TRBV29-1 and TRBJ2-4; D possibly corresponds to TRBD1 (6 bases). Germline V gene lookup returns CDR1 SQVTM and CDR2 ANQGSEA. V shed 6 bases and J shed 0 bases, with 15 bases lying between them. The CDR3 totals 15 residues. In DNA form, the CDR3 reads TGCAGCGTCGTAACAGGGCAGTTAGCCAAAAACATTCAGTACTTC. Translation gives CSVVTGQLAKNIQYF.

This clonotype has more than one count but fewer than ten. This rearrangement joins TRBV28 to TRBJ2-7, with 10 positions matching TRBD1. The CDR3 contains 16 residues. Per the germline V gene, CDR1 is MDHEN and CDR2 is SYDVKM. J gave up 5 bases and V 5 bases, and 12 bases lay outside the gene matches. The CDR3 DNA is TGTGCCAGCAGTCCCGCTCGACAGGGGGCAAGCGACGAGCAGTACTTC. Translating it yields CASSPARQGASDEQYF.

This clonotype was counted ten times or more. The CDR3 sequence: CASTPAGSYEQYF. DNA for the CDR3: TGTGCCAGCACGCCGGCGGGCTCCTACGAGCAGTACTTC. The chain employs TRBV7-9 and TRBJ2-7; weak D call: TRBD2 (5 bases). Trimming removed 7 bases at V and 0 bases at J, with 10 bases between. The CDR3 loop spans 13 amino acids. Germline-derived CDR1 and CDR2 are SEHNR and FQNEAQ (reference sequence). The entire variable domain, with the rest obtained from reference TRBV7-9 and TRBJ2-7, is as follows: DTGVSQNPRHKITKRGQNVTFRCDPISEHNRLYWYRQTLGQGPEFLTYFQNEAQLEKSRLLSDRFSAERPKGSFSTLEIQRTEQGDSAMYLCASTPAGSYEQYFGPGTRLTVT.

The sample holds a few counts of this clonotype. The V call is TRBV5-4, the J call TRBJ2-5; D gene unclear. CDR1 is SGHNT, CDR2 YYREEE, per germline (reference sequence). The V gene lost 3 bases and the J gene lost 2 bases, with 8 bases spanning the gap. This CDR3 comprises 13 residues. As DNA, the CDR3 is TGTGCCAGCAGCTCGGACGGGCAAGAGACCCAGTACTTC. It yields the protein CASSSDGQETQYF.

The rearrangement links TRBV19 to TRBJ2-5; D is uncertain. CDR1 is LNHDA, CDR2 SQIVND, per germline (reference sequence). The CDR3 totals 13 residues. Trimming left V 3 bases short and J 5 bases short, with 10 bases between. The CDR3 nucleotides read TGTGCCAGTAGTATCCTCCTCCAGGAGACCCAGTACTTC. Its protein product is CASSILLQETQYF. The full variable domain, with the rest looked up from reference TRBV19 and TRBJ2-5, is DGGITQSPKYLFRKEGQNVTLSCEQNLNHDAMYWYRQDPGQGLRLIYYSQIVNDFQKGDIAEGYSVSREKKESFPLTVTSAQKNPTAFYLCASSILLQETQYFGPGTRLLVL.

This chain uses TRBV20-1 with TRBJ2-4; 9 nucleotides match TRBD1. Trimming took 4 bases from V and 1 from J; bases not matched to a gene: 2. Germline V gene data show CDR1 as DFQATT and CDR2 as SNEGSKA (reference sequence). CDR3 length: 14 amino acids. The CDR3 DNA follows: TGCAGTGCTAAGACAGGGGGGGCCAAAAACATTCAGTACTTC. This encodes CSAKTGGAKNIQYF.

The V gene is TRBV5-5, the J gene TRBJ2-1, with no clear D. CDR3 length: 13 amino acids. V was clipped by 0 bases and J by 7 bases, with 8 bases between them. Germline V gene sequence: CDR1 SGHKS, CDR2 YYEKEE (reference sequence). CDR3 in amino acids: CASSLVLGNEQFF. The CDR3 nucleotides are TGTGCCAGCAGCTTGGTTTTGGGAAATGAGCAGTTCTTC.

This chain joins TRBV15 and TRBJ2-2; D is ambiguous. Trimming pared 0 bases from V and 5 bases from J, leaving 7 bases between. This CDR3 has 14 residues. Germline V CDR1 and CDR2: LNHNV, YYDKDF (reference sequence). Written as DNA, the CDR3 is TGTGCCACCAGCAGAGAGGTCCCAACCGGGGAGCTGTTTTTT. Protein sequence: CATSREVPTGELFF.

The table lists this clonotype with many counts. The chain is built from TRBV2 and TRBJ2-5; D may be TRBD1 (6 bases). The germline V gene has CDR1 SNHLY and CDR2 FYNNEI. V gave up 4 bases and J gave up 1 base, with 13 bases separating them. The CDR3 totals 15 residues. CDR3 DNA sequence: TGTGCCAGCAGTGTTGAGACAGGTCTCCAAGAGACCCAGTACTTC. Translating gives CASSVETGLQETQYF.

The chain uses TRBV28 and TRBJ1-2; D gene ambiguous. This CDR3 region has 12 residues. V gave up 6 bases and J gave up 8 bases, with 13 bases separating them. Germline V CDR1 and CDR2: MDHEN, SYDVKM. The CDR3 bases are TGTGCCAGCAGCCTAAGAAGGGTCGGCTACACCTTC. It is translated as CASSLRRVGYTF.

This clonotype was seen repeatedly, ten times or more. The CDR3, as DNA: TGTGCCAGCAGCCGGGCGGTGATCACAGATACGCAGTATTTT. Its protein is CASSRAVITDTQYF. The genes are TRBV7-9 and TRBJ2-3; D is unclear. The germline V and J ends were trimmed by 5 bases and 2 bases, with 11 bases remaining between them. CDR3 length: 14 residues. In germline, CDR1 is SEHNR, CDR2 FQNEAQ (reference sequence).

In its sample, this clonotype was seen a few times. Sequence at one end of the junction differs from germline and may be a read error. This chain links TRBV5-8 with TRBJ1-1; D may be TRBD1 (6 bases). Looked up from germline, CDR1 is SGHTS and CDR2 is YDEGEE. This CDR3 is built from 15 residues. CDR3 DNA: TGTACCAGCAGAGTATATGGGGGGCCCAGCACTGAAGCTTTCTTT. This codes for CTSRVYGGPSTEAFF.

Many counts were recorded for this clonotype. The chain joins TRBV11-3 to TRBJ2-6; perhaps D is TRBD1 or TRBD2 (5 bases each). With 1 base removed from V and 0 bases from J, the gap between germline ends came to 13 bases. This CDR3 comprises 18 residues. Germline CDR1 is SGHNT and CDR2 is YENEEA. CDR3 amino acids: CASSLVLGTGSGANVLTF. The CDR3 nucleotides read TGTGCCAGCAGCTTAGTTCTAGGGACGGGCTCTGGGGCCAACGTCCTGACTTTC.

This clonotype was detected only a few times. The chain couples TRBV20-1 to TRBJ1-2; D is unclear. CDR1 DFQATT and CDR2 SNEGSKA come from the germline V gene (reference sequence). The CDR3 sequence is 16 residues long. V lost 0 bases, J lost 3 bases, and 17 bases lay in between. The CDR3 nucleotides read TGCAGTGCTAGAGATCCTGCGGCCCCCGGGGACTATGGCTACACCTTC. Protein product: CSARDPAAPGDYGYTF.

Points on this clonotype: A read error may explain this, as a much larger clone is one base away. The chain has TRBV29-1 and TRBJ2-5; tentatively, D is TRBD2 (6 bases). Germline V lookup: CDR1 SQVTM, CDR2 ANQGSEA. This CDR3 is 14 amino acids long. The V end lost 0 bases, the J end lost 5 bases, and 13 bases lay between the germline ends. CDR3 region: CSVEDSGGDETQYF. CDR3 in DNA: TGCAGCGTTGAAGATTCCGGCGGGGACGAGACCCAGTACTTC.